This TCR beta chain was sequenced in a study of T-cell reconstitution after alpha-beta-depleted transplantation in children. Study results and caveats: Recipient T cells and thymic progenitors that survived were the source of the high TCRbeta diversity seen at day 60 in some patients.

The germline gives CDR1 SGHRS, CDR2 YFSETQ. This CDR3 is 14 amino acids long. The V end lost 2 bases, the J end lost 4 bases, and 13 bases lay between the germline ends. A TCRbeta library incorporating unique molecular identifiers was prepared. TCRdb reanalysed the PCR reads using MiXCR and keeps one entry per CDR3 protein. The data hold 70,000 or so distinct CDR3 sequences, with under 13% observed a single time. This clonotype was counted many times. Its antigen is as yet unknown. The source is a boy under 18 with acute myeloid leukemia, due to receive a stem cell transplant. The sample was PBMCs, taken before TCRalphabeta/CD19-depleted stem cell transplant. The chain combines TRBV5-1 with TRBJ2-7, with a possible D match to TRBD2 (5 bases). The CDR3 DNA is TGCGCCAGCAGCTTACGGGGTCCTAGTTACGAGCAGTACTTC. Translating gives CASSLRGPSYEQYF.